This TCR beta chain appears in the sequencing data of a study of blood T cell repertoires in COVID-19. The overall study: Acute and convalescent COVID-19 samples came from the United States, Italy and Spain. From T cells, B-cell-depleted T cells, or PBMCs came the material, which was cDNA or gDNA.

Germline V gene data show CDR1 as SEHNR and CDR2 as FQNEAQ (reference sequence). Trimming removed 0 bases from V and 0 bases from J, with 11 bases in between. This CDR3 has 17 amino acids. Original methodology: Estimation of nucleated cell counts relied on the amplification of reference gene primers. Repertoires were generated with immunoSEQ multiplex PCR, while TCRdb's copy carries only in-frame clones and drops some. That table is the source of V, J and clone size, and D and trimming were worked out from the DNA. The sample has about 170,000 clones; less than 85% are singletons. This receptor was obtained from an elderly woman with acute or convalescent COVID-19. Sequencing was carried out using peripheral blood. The rearrangement links TRBV7-9 to TRBJ2-2; D possibly corresponds to TRBD2 (5 bases). The CDR3 DNA is TGTGCCAGCAGCTTAGCCGGACTCCTCGCGAACACCGGGGAGCTGTTTTTT. Encoded protein: CASSLAGLLANTGELFF. The full variable domain, rest sourced from reference TRBV7-9 and TRBJ2-2, is DTGVSQNPRHKITKRGQNVTFRCDPISEHNRLYWYRQTLGQGPEFLTYFQNEAQLEKSRLLSDRFSAERPKGSFSTLEIQRTEQGDSAMYLCASSLAGLLANTGELFFGEGSRLTVL.